The entry that follows covers one T cell receptor (beta chain) sequence. Its specific antigen is unknown. The input lacks base qualities; no much larger clone sits a single base away. Additional DNA sequences in this sample encode the identical CDR3. The cohort comprised around 690 healthy bone marrow donors. All cohort members were sampled while nominally healthy, although unrecorded immune exposures were likely present. CMV serostatus was recorded as positive for 289 and negative for 352 of the 666 cohort members, whereas no CMV serostatus was recorded for the donor in question. Every donor gave a peripheral blood sample, and the peripheral blood mononuclear cells from that sample were used for TCR beta sequencing. The Qiagen DNeasy Blood Extraction Kit was used to extract genomic DNA from the blood cell samples. V ends up 1 base short and J 6 bases short, with an unmatched junction base count of 10. The germline V gene sets CDR1 to MDHEN and CDR2 to SYDVKM. From the cysteine up to the phenylalanine, the CDR3 has a length of 16 residues. Left in the record is the CDR3 DNA by itself, 48 bases read in frame from the first base.

The receptor library was made with the immunoSEQ multiplex PCR assay. The multiplex PCR relied on a mix of 60 forward primers for TCR Vbeta segments and 13 reverse primers for TCR Jbeta segments. The CDR3 region of rearranged TCR beta genes was amplified from genomic DNA by a multiplex PCR assay. On the Illumina HiSeq System, the amplified TCR beta libraries were sequenced as 87-base-pair reads. Turning to the authors' computational methods: A later analysis counted 75 million to 100 million unique TCR beta chains across the 690 or so repertoires, and some 11 million of these chains were shared by at least two donors. To remove PCR and sequencing errors, raw reads were error-corrected and collapsed into unique sequences using a nearest-neighbor algorithm that merged closely related sequences. CDR3 sequences were aligned to IMGT reference sequences to assign V, D and J gene segments. Each retained sequence needed at least a six-nucleotide match to both a V gene segment and a J gene segment. A rearrangement counted as productive if the CDR3 had no stop codons and remained in frame with V and J, and every other rearrangement counted as non-productive. CDR3 was defined by IMGT convention, running from the second conserved V-encoded cysteine to the conserved J-encoded phenylalanine. The earlier analysis of some 580 of the donors excluded any sequence lacking an unambiguous match to a single V gene segment. An earlier analysis of 587 of the donors classified V segments as functional when productive rearrangements were above 56.7% and as segregating when the standard deviation between donors was above 5%. A statistical classification framework was developed to diagnose cytomegalovirus status using the catalog of TCR beta chain sequences. In a later analysis, V and J genes were assigned by comparing TCR nucleotide sequences against IMGT/GENE-DB human TR gene sequences. Using the TCRdist pipeline, a later analysis assigned CDR3 sequences along with most-parsimonious VDJ recombination scenarios. In a later analysis, each TCR beta chain was defined by its CDR3 amino acid sequence together with its V-gene family, and reads without a unique V-gene family were excluded. A later analysis removed over 500 highly shared, low-generation-probability nucleotide sequences to deal with suspected cross-contamination and a sequencing artifact. For each public chain, a later analysis derived a clonal expansion index from normalized ranks of inferred template counts within each repertoire. A later analysis computed generation probabilities with a VDJ recombination model fitted to out-of-frame rearrangements, and checked the results against IGoR. Hypergeometric tests were used in a later analysis to score TCR-TCR, TCR-HLA and TCR-CMV co-occurrence, with a repertoire-size bias correction applied to the TCR pairs. A later analysis estimated false discovery rates by permuting HLA or CMV assignments 20 times. In a later analysis, co-occurring TCRs were grouped using DBSCAN, with TCRdist sequence similarity added in when clustering inside HLA-allele-positive subsets. Co-occurrence clustering excluded repertoires with fewer than 30,000 or more than 120,000 public chains, plus five with anomalous nucleotide sharing. Here the immuneACCESS table is served through TCRdb, limited to in-frame sequences with V and J called. Missing clones are a known gap in these copies; in checked studies unresolved V genes cover under half, and the rest lacks a known reason. Clone size and the V and J calls come from that table; the DNA yielded D and trimming. The sample includes around 120,000 clones, with more than 65% observed a single time. The top ten constitute roughly 3.5% of the sample.

These data come from a study of cytomegalovirus exposure and HLA in healthy donors (dated by TCRdb to about 2017). Regarding the complete study: According to an earlier analysis of 550 to 750 of the donors, some 170 million T cells yielded roughly 100 million unique TCR beta sequences and approximately 280 Gb of sequence data. An early release that covered some 630 HLA-typed donors contained around 330 gigabases of sequencing data and 80 million or so unique TCR sequences. Of the 300 to 500 genotyped donors, less than 90% were placed in the genetic ancestry cluster associated with self-reported Caucasian donors. The study aimed to test whether signatures of past pathogen exposure could be identified by cataloging public T cell receptors. The study used immunosequencing to profile the T cell repertoires of 600 to 850 subjects and linked those repertoires to cytomegalovirus serostatus. Besides the first cohort of 666 subjects, a separate validation cohort made up of about 120 different subjects was used. To predict cytomegalovirus infection status, the study combined high-throughput TCR immunosequencing, statistical association of individual TCRs with disease status, and machine learning. In a later analysis, previously published TCR beta repertoires from several hundred donors were re-analyzed and high-resolution HLA genotyping was added so that TCR occurrence patterns could be studied. Rather than drawing on any new phenotypic data, the later analysis identified candidate immune exposures from TCR beta sequences and the way those sequences occurred across donors. In an earlier analysis of about 590 of the donors, high-throughput TCR beta sequencing was used to judge whether each TCR beta V gene segment behaved as functional or pseudogenic. Donor age, sex, ethnicity and CMV serostatus were compiled alongside the repertoire data. Genome-wide SNP genotypes for about 60% of the roughly 700 donors were used in a later genetic analysis, which treated that subset as a discovery cohort. Every discovery cohort repertoire had been produced on one sequencing platform. HLA typing included class I and class II loci at four-digit resolution. The number of donors typed differed by locus, with roughly 620-630 for A, B, C, DRB1 and DQB1, roughly 520 for DQA1, under 610 for DPA1, and 400 to 490 for DPB1. Several DR-DQ haplotypes were treated as single units for association and clustering because of strong linkage in the cohort. Among 350 to 400 genotyped donors of the cohort, an average of about 240,000 unique TCR beta nucleotide sequences were sequenced per donor, around a sixth of them non-productive.

Here is what the overall study found, with its caveats: The classifier was reported to diagnose cytomegalovirus status with high specificity and sensitivity in both the original cohort and the validation cohort. While some public TCRs were present in many individuals, most TCR sequences turned up only very rarely across donors. A later analysis found that HLA-associated TCR beta chains were more clonally expanded and had lower generation probabilities than equally common non-associated chains. A few of the identified cytomegalovirus-associated TCR beta chains were confirmed in vitro to be specific for cytomegalovirus antigens. V-gene and J-gene trimming of TCR beta chains was associated with a missense DCLRE1C variant in a later genetic analysis, and the association was replicated in an independent cohort. A total of roughly 160 TCR beta chains were listed by the study as associated with cytomegalovirus. This cohort had only TCR beta chains sequenced, and the lack of alpha or paired-chain data limited which features could be detected. Because HLA typing was missing for some donors at each locus, association tests included only the typed subset. Strong co-occurrence of HLA alleles, especially DR and DQ, made assigning TCR associations to individual alleles difficult. Presence/absence analyses assumed roughly uniform sequencing depth across donors, an assumption that may not hold. In an earlier analysis of about 600 of the donors, most TCR beta V segments appeared in productive rearrangements about 90% or about 30% of the time, broadly matching IMGT annotations. In a later analysis, several top co-occurrence clusters were reported to appear linked to parvovirus B19, influenza, CMV and Epstein-Barr virus. In a later analysis, most CMV-associated TCR beta chains were found to appear HLA-restricted, with HLA associations seemingly driven largely by CMV exposure. Correlated functional status among segregating V segments might reflect linkage disequilibrium, but an unknown experimental factor could not be ruled out. A later genetic analysis reported fewer N-insertions in productive TCRs among donors in an Asian-associated ancestry cluster than the roughly 720-donor mean. Immune exposure information for the cohort was limited to CMV serostatus. A cluster of highly shared sequence variants was judged likely to be a technical artifact of the sequencing pipeline. Roughly 17 rarely observed V segments, including chromosome 9 orphons, were excluded from the earlier analysis of approximately 500 of the donors because counts were too low. The authors suggested that the approach could potentially be extended to other disease states and immunological phenotypes. A further reported finding was that TCR beta sequences accurately predicted the HLA-A and HLA-B alleles for most subjects in the first cohort. A later analysis found that TCR association rates varied across HLA loci, with DRB1 alleles showing the most associated TCRs and HLA-C alleles the fewest. The 87-base-pair reads could not distinguish some IMGT-functional V segments, including TRBV6-2 and TRBV6-3, so those segments were excluded. At a false discovery rate of 0.05, a later analysis linked under 20,000 TCR beta sequences to specific HLA alleles.

The rearrangement joined TRBV28 to TRBJ2-7, with TRBD2 identical over 9 junction bases. Sequencing used PBMCs. This receptor was obtained from a human donor in good health. CDR3 region: CASSLSGLAGVGEQYF. The DNA reads TGTGCCAGCAGTTTATCAGGCTTAGCGGGAGTGGGCGAGCAGTACTTC.